The T cell receptor (beta chain) under discussion was sequenced for a study of OX40 agonist ivuxolimab in advanced cancers. Sequencing used immunoSEQ multiplex PCR; TCRdb keeps in-frame clones, though not all of them. Of under 35,000 clones listed, around 84% are singletons. This specimen consisted of CD4+ or CD8+ T cells sorted from blood, obtained in a trial of the OX40 agonist ivuxolimab. The sequence derives from an adult with an advanced solid tumor such as melanoma, head and neck, liver or kidney cancer.

Here the CDR3 DNA reads TGCGCCAGCAGCTGGGGCCTCTTAAGGGGATACGAGCAGTACTTC. It translates to CASSWGLLRGYEQYF. This chain uses TRBV10-2 with TRBJ2-7; the D gene is possibly TRBD1 (5 bases). The V end was cut by 6 bases, the J end by 4 bases, with 19 bases between. CDR1 WSHSY and CDR2 SAAADI come from the germline V gene. The CDR3 contains 15 residues.